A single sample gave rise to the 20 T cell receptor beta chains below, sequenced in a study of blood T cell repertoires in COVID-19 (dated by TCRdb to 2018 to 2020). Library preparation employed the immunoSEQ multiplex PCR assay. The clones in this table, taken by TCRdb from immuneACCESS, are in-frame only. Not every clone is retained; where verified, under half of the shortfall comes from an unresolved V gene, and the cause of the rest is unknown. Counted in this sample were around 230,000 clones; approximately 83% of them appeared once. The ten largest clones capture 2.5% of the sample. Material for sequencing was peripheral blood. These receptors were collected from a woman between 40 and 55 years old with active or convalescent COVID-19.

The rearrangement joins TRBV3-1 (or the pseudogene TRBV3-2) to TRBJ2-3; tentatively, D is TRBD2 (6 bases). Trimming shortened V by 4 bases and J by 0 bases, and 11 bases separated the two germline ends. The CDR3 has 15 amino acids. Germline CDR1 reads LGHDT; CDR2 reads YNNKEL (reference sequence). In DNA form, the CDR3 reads TGTGCCAGCAGCCTCAGCGGGCCTAGCACAGATACGCAGTATTTT. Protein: CASSLSGPSTDTQYF.

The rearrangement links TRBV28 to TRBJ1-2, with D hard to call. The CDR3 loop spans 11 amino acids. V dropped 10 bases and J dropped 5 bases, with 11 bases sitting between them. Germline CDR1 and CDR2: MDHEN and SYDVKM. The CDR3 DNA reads TGTGCCATCGGTTCTGATTATGGCTACACCTTC. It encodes CAIGSDYGYTF.

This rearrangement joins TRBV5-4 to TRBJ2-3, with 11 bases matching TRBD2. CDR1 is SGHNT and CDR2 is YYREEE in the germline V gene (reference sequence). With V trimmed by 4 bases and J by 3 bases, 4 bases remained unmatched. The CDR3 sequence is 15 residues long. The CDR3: CASSVSGGGTDTQYF. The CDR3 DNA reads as TGTGCCAGCAGCGTTAGCGGGGGGGGTACAGATACGCAGTATTTT.

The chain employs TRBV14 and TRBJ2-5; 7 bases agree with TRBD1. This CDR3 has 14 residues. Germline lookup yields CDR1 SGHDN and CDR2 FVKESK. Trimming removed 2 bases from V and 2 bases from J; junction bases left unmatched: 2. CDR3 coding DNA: TGTGCCAGCAGCCAACTGGGACAGCAAGAGACCCAGTACTTC. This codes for CASSQLGQQETQYF.

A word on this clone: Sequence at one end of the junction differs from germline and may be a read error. The CDR3 here is CASSPIVGSTEAFF. In DNA, the CDR3 is TGTGCTAGCAGCCCCATTGTAGGGAGCACTGAAGCTTTCTTT. The V gene is TRBV7-7, the J gene TRBJ1-1, with D unclear. Germline values: CDR1 SSHAT, CDR2 FNYEAQ (reference sequence). The CDR3 is 14 residues long.

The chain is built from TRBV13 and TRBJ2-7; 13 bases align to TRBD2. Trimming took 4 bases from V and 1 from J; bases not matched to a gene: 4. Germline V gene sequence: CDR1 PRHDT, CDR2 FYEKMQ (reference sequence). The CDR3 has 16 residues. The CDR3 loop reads CASSSPTSGRSYEQYF. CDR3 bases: TGTGCCAGCAGCTCCCCGACTAGCGGGAGGTCCTACGAGCAGTACTTC.

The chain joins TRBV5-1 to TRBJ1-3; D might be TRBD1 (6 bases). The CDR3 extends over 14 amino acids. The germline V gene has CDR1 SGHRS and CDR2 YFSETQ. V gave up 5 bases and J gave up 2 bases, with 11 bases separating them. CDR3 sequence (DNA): TGCGCCAGCAGTATACAGGGTCCTGGAAACACCATATATTTT. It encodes CASSIQGPGNTIYF.

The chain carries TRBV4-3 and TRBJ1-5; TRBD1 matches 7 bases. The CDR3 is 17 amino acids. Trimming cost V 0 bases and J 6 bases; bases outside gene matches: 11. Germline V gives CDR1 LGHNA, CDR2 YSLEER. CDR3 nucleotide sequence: TGCGCCAGCAGCCAAGATGCGAGGACAGGTGGGTTTCAGCCCCAGCATTTT. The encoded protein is CASSQDARTGGFQPQHF.

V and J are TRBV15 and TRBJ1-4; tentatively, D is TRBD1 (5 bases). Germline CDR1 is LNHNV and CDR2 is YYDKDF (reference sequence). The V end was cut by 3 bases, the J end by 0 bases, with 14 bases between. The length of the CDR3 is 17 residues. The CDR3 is CATSSPGRGTTNEKLFF. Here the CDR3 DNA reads TGTGCCACCAGCAGTCCGGGACGGGGGACAACTAATGAAAAACTGTTTTTT. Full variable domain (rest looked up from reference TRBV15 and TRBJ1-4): DAMVIQNPRYQVTQFGKPVTLSCSQTLNHNVMYWYQQKSSQAPKLLFHYYDKDFNNEADTPDNFQSRRPNTSFCFLDIRSPGLGDTAMYLCATSSPGRGTTNEKLFFGSGTQLSVL.

CDR3 DNA sequence: TGTGCCTGGAGTCCCAGGGGGGATGAAGCTTTCTTT. Translating it yields CAWSPRGDEAFF. V usage is TRBV30 and J usage is TRBJ1-1; 7 bases are shared with TRBD1. CDR3 size: 12 residues. Trimming at V came to 2 bases and at J to 7 bases, leaving 4 bases not matched to a gene. Germline CDR1 is GTSNPN and CDR2 is SVGIG (reference sequence).

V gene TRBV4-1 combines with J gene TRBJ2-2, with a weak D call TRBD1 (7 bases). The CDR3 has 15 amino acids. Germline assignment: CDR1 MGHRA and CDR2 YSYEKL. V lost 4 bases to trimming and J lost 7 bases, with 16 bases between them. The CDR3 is CASSRLKQGGGELFF. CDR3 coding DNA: TGCGCCAGCAGCCGACTGAAGCAGGGGGGCGGGGAGCTGTTTTTT.

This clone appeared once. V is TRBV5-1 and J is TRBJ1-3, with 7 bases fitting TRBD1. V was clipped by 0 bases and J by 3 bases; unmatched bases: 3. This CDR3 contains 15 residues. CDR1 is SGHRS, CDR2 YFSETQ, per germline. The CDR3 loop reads CASSLGGQSGNTIYF. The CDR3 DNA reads TGCGCCAGCAGCTTGGGGGGACAGAGTGGAAACACCATATATTTT.

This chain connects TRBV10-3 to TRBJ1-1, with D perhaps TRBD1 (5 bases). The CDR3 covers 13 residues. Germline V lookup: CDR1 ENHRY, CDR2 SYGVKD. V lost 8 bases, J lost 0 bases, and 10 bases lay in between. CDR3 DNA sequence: TGTGCCATCTGTGTGGGGCTGAACACTGAAGCTTTCTTT. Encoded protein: CAICVGLNTEAFF.

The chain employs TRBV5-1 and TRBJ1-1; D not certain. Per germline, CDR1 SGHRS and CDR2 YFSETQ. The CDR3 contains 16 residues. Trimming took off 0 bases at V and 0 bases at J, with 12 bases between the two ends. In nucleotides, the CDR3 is TGCGCCAGCAGCTTGGAGGCCCCTAGCATGAACACTGAAGCTTTCTTT. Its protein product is CASSLEAPSMNTEAFF.

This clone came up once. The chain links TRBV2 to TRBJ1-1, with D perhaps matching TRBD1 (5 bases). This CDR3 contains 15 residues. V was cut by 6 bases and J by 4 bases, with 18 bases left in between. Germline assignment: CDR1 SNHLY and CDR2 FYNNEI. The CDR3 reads CASRAEQARITEAFF. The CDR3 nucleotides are TGTGCCAGCAGGGCCGAACAGGCGAGGATCACTGAAGCTTTCTTT.

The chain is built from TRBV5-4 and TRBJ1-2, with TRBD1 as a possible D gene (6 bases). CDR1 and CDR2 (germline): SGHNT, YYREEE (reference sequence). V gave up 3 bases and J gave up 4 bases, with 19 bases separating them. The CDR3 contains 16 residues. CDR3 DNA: TGTGCCAGCAGCTCTCAGATAATGACAGGATCCTATGGCTACACCTTC. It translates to CASSSQIMTGSYGYTF.

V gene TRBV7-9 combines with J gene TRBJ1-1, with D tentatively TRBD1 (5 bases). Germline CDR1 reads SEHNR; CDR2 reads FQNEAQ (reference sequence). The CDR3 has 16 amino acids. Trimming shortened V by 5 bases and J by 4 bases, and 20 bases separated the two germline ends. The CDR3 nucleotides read TGTGCCAGCAGCCGAAACCCGGTCGCGGGGGGCACTGAAGCTTTCTTT. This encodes CASSRNPVAGGTEAFF. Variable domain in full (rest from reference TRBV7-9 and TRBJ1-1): DTGVSQNPRHKITKRGQNVTFRCDPISEHNRLYWYRQTLGQGPEFLTYFQNEAQLEKSRLLSDRFSAERPKGSFSTLEIQRTEQGDSAMYLCASSRNPVAGGTEAFFGQGTRLTVV.

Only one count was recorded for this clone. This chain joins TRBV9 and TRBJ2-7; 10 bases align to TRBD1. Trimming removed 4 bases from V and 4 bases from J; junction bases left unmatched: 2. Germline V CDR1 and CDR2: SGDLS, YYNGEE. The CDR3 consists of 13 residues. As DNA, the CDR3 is TGTGCCAGCAGCCCGGGACAGGGGTACGAGCAGTACTTC. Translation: CASSPGQGYEQYF.

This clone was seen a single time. The CDR3 loop reads CASSSNREMDGYTF. In DNA form, the CDR3 reads TGTGCCAGCAGCTCGAACAGGGAGATGGACGGCTACACCTTC. The chain combines TRBV7-3 with TRBJ1-2, with D possibly matching TRBD1 (6 bases). V was pared by 4 bases and J by 8 bases, with 17 bases between. Germline V gene sequence: CDR1 SGHTA, CDR2 FQGTGA. CDR3 size: 14 residues.

For the CDR3, the DNA is TGTGCCAGCAGCTTGGCCGGGGATACTGAAGCTTTCTTT. This codes for CASSLAGDTEAFF. V is TRBV5-8 and J is TRBJ1-1; D uncertain. The germline CDR1 and CDR2 sequences are SGHTS and YDEGEE. The CDR3 extends over 13 amino acids. Deletions cut 0 bases from V and 5 bases from J, with 8 bases between. Combining the CDR3 with reference TRBV5-8 and TRBJ1-1 gives the whole variable domain EAGVTQSPTHLIKTRGQQATLRCSPISGHTSVYWYQQALGLGLQFLLWYDEGEERNRGNFPPRFSGRQFPNYSSELNVNALELEDSALYLCASSLAGDTEAFFGQGTRLTVV.